Detailed here is one T cell receptor (beta chain). Its matching antigen is unknown. Every donor gave approximately 10 milliliters of peripheral blood. A sample-barcoded 5' primer and a J-beta primer mix were used in a second PCR of about 6 to 12 cycles. TCRdb re-analysed the 5' RACE reads in MiXCR, keeping a single row per CDR3 protein. The sample lists over 950,000 distinct CDR3 sequences; more than 30% were seen once. These data originate in a study of blood T cells in healthy people across ages. Overall study results and limits: TCR beta diversity correlated strongly with naive T cell percentage.

The CDR3 runs 16 residues. The V gene end was trimmed by 3 bases and the J gene end by 3 bases; junction bases not matched to a gene: 9. From germline, CDR1 is ENHRY and CDR2 SYGVKD. The V gene is TRBV10-3, the J gene TRBJ1-1; TRBD1 agrees at 8 bases. The TCR comes from a young man in good health. The sequenced material came from blood. The CDR3 coding sequence is TGTGCCATCAGTGACACAAATCAGGGGGCGGACACTGAAGCTTTCTTT. Its protein is CAISDTNQGADTEAFF.